The present entry profiles one TCR beta chain with its context. Its cognate antigen is unknown. Researchers took RNA transcripts and amplified the TCR beta CDR3 regions from them. The study used the HTBI primer set for a first-round RT-PCR of the TCR CDR3. TCRdb passed the multiplex PCR reads through MiXCR, listing each CDR3 protein once. The data hold 500,000 to 750,000 distinct CDR3 sequences, with around a sixth observed a single time. The data were obtained in a study of T cells in Graves' hyperthyroidism and ophthalmopathy. Stable Graves' hyperthyroidism meant no ophthalmopathy progression within 18 months. V was trimmed by 2 bases and J by 3 bases, leaving 12 bases between them. This CDR3 is 14 amino acids long. Per germline, CDR1 DFQATT and CDR2 SNEGSKA (reference sequence). Overall study findings and caveats: In the analysis, a 13 V-J model separated ophthalmopathy from stable hyperthyroidism.

The sequence was collected from a young woman with Graves' hyperthyroidism. This chain connects TRBV20-1 to TRBJ2-3; maybe TRBD2 (6 bases). The sequencing sample was made of blood. DNA for the CDR3: TGCAGTGCTAGAATGGGGGGTGGGACAGATACGCAGTATTTT. This translates into CSARMGGGTDTQYF.